This TCR beta chain was sequenced in a study of T cells in Graves' hyperthyroidism and ophthalmopathy (dated by TCRdb to between 2018 and 2021). For the study in its entirety: Peripheral blood samples were taken at the time of initial diagnosis, prior to any treatment. TCR V-J signatures able to tell the groups apart were searched for in a discovery cohort of about a hundred patients, of whom more than 40 had Graves' ophthalmopathy and 57 had stable Graves' hyperthyroidism. Whether ophthalmopathy could be predicted prospectively was tested in an independent validation cohort made up of approximately 19 hyperthyroidism patients plus 17 patients who later progressed to ophthalmopathy. The paper describes TCR Vbeta CDR3 sequencing of around 140 peripheral blood samples, made up of roughly 40 ophthalmopathy patients, around 78 hyperthyroidism patients and roughly 17 progressor patients. After sampling, hyperthyroidism patients received methimazole starting at 30 mg daily, and ophthalmopathy patients received high-dose intravenous methylprednisolone. In addition, the study compared T-cell repertoires in thyroid tissue and in blood from five to seven Graves' hyperthyroidism patients. The 100 or so discovery patients were randomly split 7:3 into training and test sets. Broad study findings and their caveats: In validation, progression to ophthalmopathy was predicted by the model with about 70% sensitivity and roughly 76% specificity, a median of approximately 6.5 months before onset. No statistical method was used to set the sample size in advance, and investigators knew the group allocation. Most expanded thyroid clonotypes (frequency above 0.001) were also found in blood, which suggests that blood repertoires may mirror thyroid immune responses. A model built on a 13 V-J signature distinguished ophthalmopathy from stable hyperthyroidism, reaching over 85% sensitivity and approximately 81% specificity in cross-validation and 80%/75% in testing.

This clonotype appeared a few times. Its target antigen remains unknown. Per-base qualities were not stored, and no clone one base away is much larger. From the cysteine up to the phenylalanine, the CDR3 has a length of 15 residues. The sequence is cut down to CDR3 DNA, 45 bases in frame from base 1. Compared with germline, V lacks 1 base and J lacks 5 bases; bases without a gene match: 6. Taken from the germline V gene, the CDR1 and CDR2 loops are SGHTA and FQGNSA. Ophthalmopathy patients had moderately to severely active disease, Clinical Activity Score of at least 3, NOSPECS grade of at least 4, and duration under 3 months. Exclusion was applied to patients with uncontrolled infections, other autoimmune diseases, pregnancy or lactation. Diagnoses were based on clinical symptoms, serum thyroxine and TRAb, thyroid ultrasound and orbital computed tomography. Ficoll-Paque density gradient centrifugation was used to isolate PBMCs from approximately 11 ml of fresh peripheral blood. Trizol reagent was used to extract total RNA, and RNA quality was then checked on an Agilent 2100 Bioanalyzer.

The TCR beta CDR3 regions were amplified from RNA transcripts. The TCR CDR3 was subjected to a first round of RT-PCR using the HTBI primer set and the Qiagen OneStep RT-PCR kit. Libraries were constructed in a second round of multiplex PCR, after which size selection and purification were carried out. Libraries were sequenced paired-end with 100 bp reads on an Illumina HiSeq2000. The study's processing was this. SOAPnuke was used to process the raw data, removing reads that contained adapters or uncalled bases, had a mean Phred below 15, or lacked an exact match to the constant primer or identifier. COPE v1.2.5 was used to merge high-quality paired reads, and clonotypes were defined as unique nucleotide sequences. MiTCR v1.1 was used to align clonotypes to the IMGT TRBV, TRBD and TRBJ reference segments. Analysis was restricted to V-J combinations with a frequency above 0.0001, which covered roughly 99% of repertoires. The TCS score was defined as F50 (clonal expansion) divided by E x V (chaos), with BLOSUM62-based TCRdist calculated between CDR3 peptides within each V-J. Welch's t-statistics and random forest reduced some 510 V-J features to around 14, which were used in a naive Bayes classifier (R e1071). TCRdb took the public reads, trimmed them with fastp at Q25, ran MiXCR for clone calling and kept in-frame beta chains. Every CDR3 protein is listed once, alongside the most common genes and DNA of its rows. TCRdb, rather than the study authors, made the V and J calls. In all, the sample holds around 530,000 distinct CDR3 sequences, and 17% of those were seen once. The ten largest clonotypes hold 17% of the sample.

Source material: blood. Here the chain combines TRBV7-2 and TRBJ2-5; 8 central bases correspond to TRBD2. This TCR came from a woman aged 18-29 years with Graves' ophthalmopathy. The DNA sequence is as follows: TGTGCCAGCAGCTTAGTAGGGACTAGGGGCGAGACCCAGTACTTC. It specifies CASSLVGTRGETQYF. The entire variable domain, with the stretches around the CDR3 drawn from the reference TRBV7-2 and TRBJ2-5 proteins, is GAGVSQSPSNKVTEKGKDVELRCDPISGHTALYWYRQSLGQGLEFLIYFQGNSAPDKSGLPSDRFSAERTGGSVSTLTIQRTQQEDSAVYLCASSLVGTRGETQYFGPGTRLLVL.